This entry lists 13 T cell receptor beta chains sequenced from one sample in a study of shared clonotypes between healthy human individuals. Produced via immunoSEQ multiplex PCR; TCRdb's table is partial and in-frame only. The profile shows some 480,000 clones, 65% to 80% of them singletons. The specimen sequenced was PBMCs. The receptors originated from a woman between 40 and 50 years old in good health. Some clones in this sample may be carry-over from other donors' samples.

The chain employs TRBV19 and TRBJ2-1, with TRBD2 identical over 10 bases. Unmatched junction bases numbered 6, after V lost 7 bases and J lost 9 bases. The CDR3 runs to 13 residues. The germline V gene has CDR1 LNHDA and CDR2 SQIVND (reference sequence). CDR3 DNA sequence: TGTGCCAGTACCGTAGCGGGAGGCGGTGAGCAGTTCTTC. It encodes CASTVAGGGEQFF.

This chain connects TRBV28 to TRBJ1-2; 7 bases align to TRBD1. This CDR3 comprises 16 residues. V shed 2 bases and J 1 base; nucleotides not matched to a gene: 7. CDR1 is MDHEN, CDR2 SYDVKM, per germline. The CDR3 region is CASSLGGAGGNYGYTF. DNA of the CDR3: TGTGCCAGCAGTTTAGGGGGGGCAGGGGGTAACTATGGCTACACCTTC.

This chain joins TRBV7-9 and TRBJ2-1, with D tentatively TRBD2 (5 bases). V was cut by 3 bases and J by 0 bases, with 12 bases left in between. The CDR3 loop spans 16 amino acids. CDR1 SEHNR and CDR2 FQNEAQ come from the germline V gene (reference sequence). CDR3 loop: CASSFWTGSSYNEQFF. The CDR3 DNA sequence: TGTGCCAGCAGCTTCTGGACGGGAAGCTCCTACAATGAGCAGTTCTTC.

The CDR3 DNA is TGTGCCAGCAGTCGCGGGGAGACCCAGTACTTC. Its protein is CASSRGETQYF. The V call is TRBV27, the J call TRBJ2-5; D perhaps matches TRBD2 (5 bases). The CDR3 has 11 residues. CDR1 and CDR2 from the germline V gene are MNHEY and SMNVEV (reference sequence). The germline V and J ends were trimmed by 5 bases and 5 bases, with 6 bases remaining between them.

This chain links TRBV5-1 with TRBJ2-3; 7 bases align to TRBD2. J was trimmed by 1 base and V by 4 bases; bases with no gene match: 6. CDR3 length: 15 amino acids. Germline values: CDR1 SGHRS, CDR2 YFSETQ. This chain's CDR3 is CASSVRDYRTDTQYF. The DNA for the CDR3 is TGCGCCAGCAGCGTCCGGGACTACCGCACAGATACGCAGTATTTT.

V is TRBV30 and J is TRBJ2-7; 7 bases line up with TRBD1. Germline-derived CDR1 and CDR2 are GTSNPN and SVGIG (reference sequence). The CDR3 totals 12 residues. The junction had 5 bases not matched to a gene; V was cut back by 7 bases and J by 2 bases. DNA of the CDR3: TGTGCCTACCGGGACAGACCCTACGAGCAGTACTTC. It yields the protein CAYRDRPYEQYF.

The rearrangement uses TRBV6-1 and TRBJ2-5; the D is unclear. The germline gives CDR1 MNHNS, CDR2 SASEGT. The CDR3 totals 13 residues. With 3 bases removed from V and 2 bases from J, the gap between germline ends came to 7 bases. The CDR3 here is CASSDEEQETQYF. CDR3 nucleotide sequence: TGTGCCAGCAGTGATGAGGAACAAGAGACCCAGTACTTC.

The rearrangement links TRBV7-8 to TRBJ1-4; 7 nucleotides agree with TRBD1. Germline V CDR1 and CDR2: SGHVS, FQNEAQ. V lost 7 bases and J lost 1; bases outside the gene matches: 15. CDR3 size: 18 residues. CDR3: CASTPLHPTGLTNEKLFF. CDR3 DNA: TGTGCCAGCACACCTCTCCACCCGACAGGGTTAACTAATGAAAAACTGTTTTTT.

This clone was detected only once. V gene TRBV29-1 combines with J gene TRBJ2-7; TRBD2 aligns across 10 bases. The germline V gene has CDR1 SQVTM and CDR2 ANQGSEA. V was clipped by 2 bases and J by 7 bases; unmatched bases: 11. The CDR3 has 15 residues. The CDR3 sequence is CSVEQQREGFGEQYF. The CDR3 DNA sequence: TGCAGCGTTGAACAGCAGCGGGAGGGGTTCGGGGAGCAGTACTTC.

CDR3 protein: CASSSGTGYEGEKLFF. The CDR3 bases are TGTGCCAGCAGCTCGGGTACCGGCTACGAGGGGGAAAAACTGTTTTTT. The V and J genes are TRBV11-2 and TRBJ1-4, with a tentative D call TRBD1 (5 bases). Trimming shortened V by 4 bases and J by 8 bases, and 20 bases separated the two germline ends. The CDR3 covers 16 residues. Germline V gene data show CDR1 as SGHAT and CDR2 as FQNNGV.

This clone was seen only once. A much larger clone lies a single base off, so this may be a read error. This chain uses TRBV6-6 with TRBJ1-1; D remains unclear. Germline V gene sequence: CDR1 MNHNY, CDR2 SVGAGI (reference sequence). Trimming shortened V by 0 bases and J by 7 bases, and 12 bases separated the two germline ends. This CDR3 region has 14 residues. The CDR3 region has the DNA TGTGCCAGCAGTTACTCGACCAGGTGGGATGAAGCTTTCTTT. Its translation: CASSYSTRWDEAFF.

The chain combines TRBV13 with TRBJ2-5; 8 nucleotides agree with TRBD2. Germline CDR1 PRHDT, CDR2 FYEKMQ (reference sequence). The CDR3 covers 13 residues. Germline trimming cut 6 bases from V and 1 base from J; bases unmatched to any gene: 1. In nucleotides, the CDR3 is TGTGCCAGCAGTAGCGGGACCCAAGAGACCCAGTACTTC. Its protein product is CASSSGTQETQYF.

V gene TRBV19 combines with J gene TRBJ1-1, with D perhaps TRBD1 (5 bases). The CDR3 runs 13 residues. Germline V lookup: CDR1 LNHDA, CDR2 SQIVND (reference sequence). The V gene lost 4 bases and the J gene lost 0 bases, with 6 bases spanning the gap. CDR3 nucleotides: TGTGCCAGTAGTAGGGGGGTGAACACTGAAGCTTTCTTT. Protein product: CASSRGVNTEAFF.